The rows below give T cell receptor beta chains drawn from one sample of a study of post-analysis software for immune sequencing data. TCRdb itself ran the PCR reads through MiXCR, one entry per CDR3 protein. The data show 820,000 or so distinct CDR3 sequences, approximately 53% seen once. Sequencing input: blood. The receptor source for this set is a girl aged 10-17 years with multiple sclerosis. The CDR3 runs from the conserved cysteine through the conserved F or W. D genes are given only for firm matches. For some rows the clone size is stated as once, few or many, or as a class when expanded; others skip it.

CDR3 | DNA | V | size | J | D
CASSLRFGGTYNEQFF | TGTGCCAGCAGCTTAAGGTTTGGGGGAACCTACAATGAGCAGTTCTTC | TRBV7-2 | NA | TRBJ2-1 | NA
CASSQLLPNEQFF | TGCGCCAGCAGCCAACTTTTACCAAATGAGCAGTTCTTC | TRBV4-1 | few | TRBJ2-1 | NA
CASSWDLPNEQFF | TGCGCCAGCAGCTGGGACCTCCCGAATGAGCAGTTCTTC | TRBV5-1 | NA | TRBJ2-1 | NA
CATSDSPPRDEQYF | TGTGCCACCAGTGATTCGCCACCGAGGGACGAGCAGTACTTC | TRBV24-1 | NA | TRBJ2-7 | NA
CAISEERVDIQYF | TGTGCCATCAGTGAAGAGCGGGTAGACATTCAGTACTTC | TRBV10-3 | NA | TRBJ2-4 | NA
CASSSTSGTTQYF | TGTGCCAGCAGCTCGACTAGCGGGACGACGCAGTATTTT | TRBV5-4 | NA | TRBJ2-3 | TRBD2
CASSLPGTGDYGYTF | TGTGCCAGCAGCCTCCCCGGGACAGGGGACTATGGCTACACCTTC | TRBV7-2 | NA | TRBJ1-2 | TRBD1
CASRTAGTLYEQYF | TGCGCCAGCAGAACCGCAGGGACGTTATACGAGCAGTACTTC | TRBV5-1 | NA | TRBJ2-7 | NA
CASSRGQVSNQPQHF | TGTGCCAGCAGCCGCGGACAGGTTAGCAATCAGCCCCAGCATTTT | TRBV12-3/TRBV12-4 | NA | TRBJ1-5 | TRBD1
CSVVTGGQETQYF | TGCAGCGTCGTGACAGGGGGCCAAGAGACCCAGTACTTC | TRBV29-1 | NA | TRBJ2-5 | TRBD1
CATSRDLAGAEYF | TGTGCCACCAGCAGAGATCTAGCGGGAGCGGAGTACTTC | TRBV15 | few | TRBJ2-7 | TRBD2
CASSVGGRHPRGYTF | TGTGCCAGCAGCGTAGGCGGCAGACACCCTAGAGGCTACACCTTC | TRBV27 | NA | TRBJ1-2 | NA
CASSKTSGSAKNIQYF | TGTGCCAGCAGTAAGACTAGCGGGAGCGCCAAAAACATTCAGTACTTC | TRBV6-6 | NA | TRBJ2-4 | TRBD2
CASSSSLAAGPNNEQFF | TGTGCCAGCAGCTCCTCACTAGCGGCAGGCCCTAACAATGAGCAGTTCTTC | TRBV7-3 | NA | TRBJ2-1 | TRBD2
CASSPNFFPNEKLFF | TGTGCCAGCAGCCCGAACTTTTTTCCTAATGAAAAACTGTTTTTT | TRBV14 | NA | TRBJ1-4 | NA
CASSHDSNEPRDIQYF | TGTGCCAGCAGTCACGACTCGAATGAGCCCCGGGACATTCAGTACTTC | TRBV12-3/TRBV12-4 | NA | TRBJ2-4 | NA
CASSQGVGGLTSGANVLTF | TGCGCCAGCAGCCAAGGCGTAGGGGGCCTAACTTCTGGGGCCAACGTCCTGACTTTC | TRBV4-1 | NA | TRBJ2-6 | TRBD1
CASTSLPGQGFPDTQYF | TGTGCCAGCACCTCCCTTCCGGGACAGGGTTTTCCAGATACGCAGTATTTT | TRBV6-4 | few | TRBJ2-3 | TRBD1
CSVVAGGRTDTQYF | TGCAGCGTTGTTGCGGGGGGGCGTACAGATACGCAGTATTTT | TRBV29-1 | NA | TRBJ2-3 | TRBD2
CASSLGTSGIGSEQFF | TGTGCCAGCAGCTTAGGGACTAGCGGGATAGGCAGTGAGCAGTTCTTC | TRBV7-6 | once | TRBJ2-1 | TRBD2
CSVTVIGSYTGELFF | TGCAGCGTGACAGTTATCGGTAGTTACACCGGGGAGCTGTTTTTT | TRBV29-1 | NA | TRBJ2-2 | NA
CASSRGATHYEQYF | TGTGCCAGCAGTAGGGGGGCGACTCATTACGAGCAGTACTTC | TRBV28 | NA | TRBJ2-7 | NA
CSGRDSAPPAFGNEQFF | TGCAGCGGTAGGGACAGTGCCCCTCCTGCTTTCGGGAATGAGCAGTTCTTC | TRBV29-1 | NA | TRBJ2-1 | TRBD1
CASSQTGGGMNTEAFF | TGTGCCAGCAGCCAAACAGGGGGCGGAATGAACACTGAAGCTTTCTTT | TRBV3-1 | NA | TRBJ1-1 | TRBD1
CASSRTSGNSYNEQFF | TGTGCCAGCAGCCGTACGAGCGGGAACTCCTACAATGAGCAGTTCTTC | TRBV7-2 | NA | TRBJ2-1 | TRBD2
CSVRDRGSSGANVLTF | TGCAGCGTCCGGGACAGAGGTAGTTCTGGGGCCAACGTCCTGACTTTC | TRBV29-1 | NA | TRBJ2-6 | TRBD1
CASSHREGPDTQYF | TGTGCCAGCAGTCATAGGGAGGGCCCAGATACGCAGTATTTT | TRBV12-3/TRBV12-4 | NA | TRBJ2-3 | TRBD2